This T cell receptor beta chain is from a study of early T cells in non-severe SARS-CoV-2 infection. Overall study: Chains were not paired, and sequencing was done on bulk RNA from unsorted whole blood.

Study outcomes and limitations: Anti-spike CD8 responses were favored in VDJdb matching, and private and CD4 specificities were missed.

The protocol attached unique molecular identifiers to individual cDNA molecules. TCRdb independently ran MiXCR on the 5' RACE reads; one entry per CDR3 protein. Among some 82,000 distinct CDR3 sequences listed, 9.5% to 15% were seen once. Per germline, CDR1 MNHEY and CDR2 SVGEGT. The CDR3 consists of 13 residues. Trimming removed 7 bases at V and 0 bases at J, with 8 bases between. A word on this clonotype: The antigen remains unidentified.

V usage is TRBV6-2 or TRBV6-3 and J usage is TRBJ2-3; possibly TRBD2 for D (5 bases). The TCR sequence derives from an adult who was a healthcare worker with PCR-confirmed SARS-CoV-2 infection or an uninfected control (not recorded which). This specimen consisted of whole blood, obtained at baseline. CDR3 DNA: TGTGCCAGCAAGAGGGATAGCACAGATACGCAGTATTTT. Protein: CASKRDSTDTQYF.